This passage covers 7 T cell receptor beta chains from one sample sequenced in a study of response to subunit inactivated influenza vaccine. From the RT-PCR reads, TCRdb called clonotypes with MiXCR, one entry per CDR3 protein. The sample has 590,000 or so distinct CDR3 sequences; 12% to 15% are singletons. Sequencing was performed on PBMCs from blood, taken about 14 days before vaccination. These receptors originate from a man aged 50-59 years who received an inactivated influenza vaccine.

The chain joins TRBV29-1 to TRBJ2-7, with 12 bases that match TRBD2. The CDR3 has 14 amino acids. V lost 7 bases and J lost 1; bases outside the gene matches: 5. The germline V gene has CDR1 SQVTM and CDR2 ANQGSEA. For the CDR3, the DNA is TGCAGCGGCCAACTAGCGGGGGGTTCCTACGAGCAGTACTTC. Protein: CSGQLAGGSYEQYF.

This clonotype was found a few times. The chain uses TRBV4-1 and TRBJ2-2; tentative D call: TRBD2 (6 bases). The V gene's germline CDR1 is MGHRA and CDR2 YSYEKL. There are 15 residues in the CDR3. V dropped 2 bases and J dropped 4 bases, with 11 bases sitting between them. In DNA, the CDR3 is TGCGCCAGCAGCCAATCCGGGGGAGGCACCGGGGAGCTGTTTTTT. This codes for CASSQSGGGTGELFF.

This clonotype was seen many times. The genes are TRBV6-1 and TRBJ2-2; the D gene is possibly TRBD1 (5 bases). V lost 6 bases and J 3 bases, leaving 14 bases between the germline ends. Germline CDR1 reads MNHNS; CDR2 reads SASEGT. The CDR3 consists of 15 residues. CDR3 residues: CASRPDLGDTGELFF. CDR3 sequence (DNA): TGTGCCAGCAGACCCGACTTAGGGGACACCGGGGAGCTGTTTTTT.

The V and J genes are TRBV19 and TRBJ1-1, with D maybe TRBD1 (6 bases). Germline CDR1 is LNHDA and CDR2 is SQIVND (reference sequence). The CDR3 extends over 15 amino acids. Trimming cost V 4 bases and J 4 bases, with 16 bases left between them. CDR3 residues: CASSNPRGGGTEAFF. CDR3 DNA sequence: TGTGCCAGTAGTAACCCAAGGGGGGGAGGCACTGAAGCTTTCTTT.

In the case of this clonotype: Relative to the germline gene, one junction end is altered; a read error may explain this. The genes are TRBV15 and TRBJ1-1; D remains ambiguous. The V gene's germline CDR1 is LNHNV and CDR2 YYDKDF (reference sequence). The CDR3 runs 13 residues. This CDR3 reads CATSRDDRTEAIF. The CDR3 DNA follows: TGTGCCACCAGCAGAGATGATCGCACTGAAGCTATCTTT.

Ten or more counts support this clonotype. V usage is TRBV29-1 and J usage is TRBJ2-3; tentatively, D is TRBD1 or TRBD2 (5 bases each). Trimming took 4 bases from V and 2 from J, leaving 19 bases between them. CDR1 and CDR2 (germline): SQVTM, ANQGSEA. The CDR3 length is 16 residues. The CDR3 here is CSVAGTTVGHTDTQYF. DNA for the CDR3: TGCAGCGTTGCCGGGACCACAGTCGGGCACACAGATACGCAGTATTTT.

This clonotype was detected a few times. The rearrangement joins TRBV20-1 to TRBJ1-1; D not certain. V was clipped by 3 bases and J by 4 bases, with 15 bases between them. Germline values: CDR1 DFQATT, CDR2 SNEGSKA (reference sequence). The CDR3 loop spans 14 amino acids. This chain's CDR3 is CSARLSSSSTEAFF. In DNA, the CDR3 is TGCAGTGCTAGGCTTTCGTCCTCGTCCACTGAAGCTTTCTTT.